These T cell receptor beta chains were read from a single sample in a study of cytomegalovirus exposure and HLA in healthy donors. Libraries were prepared by immunoSEQ multiplex PCR; TCRdb keeps only in-frame clonotypes and omits some of them. This sample has 150,000 or so clones, with 80% found just once. Sample: PBMCs. The origin of the receptors is a woman aged 45-59 years in good health and CMV-seropositive. The CDR3 runs from the conserved cysteine through the conserved F or W. Fields, in order: D gene, V gene, J gene, clone size, CDR3 DNA, CDR3 protein. A D gene is named only where the DNA matches it firmly. Size values are once, few and many counts, or a class for expanded clones, and some rows have none.

TRBD1	TRBV5-5	TRBJ1-1	-	TGTGCCAGCACCTCGTCCGACAGGGGCCCCGTTGGGACTGAAGCTTTCTTT	CASTSSDRGPVGTEAFF
-	TRBV7-8	TRBJ1-3	-	TGTGCCAGCAGTCTGGGGGCAGTCCCTCTGTCGGGAAACACCATATATTTT	CASSLGAVPLSGNTIYF
-	TRBV28	TRBJ1-1	-	TGTGCCAGCAGTTTATTGGGGGCAGTAGCTTTCTTT	CASSLLGAVAFF
TRBD1	TRBV7-2	TRBJ1-3	-	TGTGCCAGCAGCTTAGGGCTCGGGACAGTCTCTGGAAACACCATATATTTT	CASSLGLGTVSGNTIYF
TRBD1	TRBV28	TRBJ2-2	once	TGTGCCAGCAGTCCCACCGGGACAGGGTATTTCGGGGAGCTGTTTTTT	CASSPTGTGYFGELFF
-	TRBV5-1	TRBJ2-7	-	TGCGCCAGCAGCTCTTTTTCAGAAGCCTACGAGCAGTACTTC	CASSSFSEAYEQYF
-	TRBV5-4	TRBJ2-7	once	TGTGCCAGCAGCGCTAAAACAGGGTGGGGCTACGAGCAGTACTTC	CASSAKTGWGYEQYF
-	TRBV5-1	TRBJ2-7	-	TGCGCCAGCAGCTTGTACCCGGGAGCCTACGAGCAGTACTTC	CASSLYPGAYEQYF
TRBD1	TRBV18	TRBJ1-4	-	TGTGCCAGCTCACTAGGACAGGTTAATGAAAAACTGTTTTTT	CASSLGQVNEKLFF
-	TRBV18	TRBJ2-2	-	TGTGCCAGCTCACACAGGACCGTGAACACCGGGGAGCTGTTTTTT	CASSHRTVNTGELFF
TRBD1	TRBV7-2	TRBJ1-2	-	TGTGCCAGCAGCTTGACTTCCGGGACAGGCAAGGGAGGCTACACCTTC	CASSLTSGTGKGGYTF
TRBD2	TRBV11-2	TRBJ2-3	-	TGTGCCAGCAGCCGAGGGGTAGCGGGAGTTACCACAGATACGCAGTATTTT	CASSRGVAGVTTDTQYF
TRBD1	TRBV18	TRBJ2-7	-	TGTGCCAGCTCACCACCCGGACAGGGGATGAGATACGAGCAGTACTTC	CASSPPGQGMRYEQYF
-	TRBV15	TRBJ2-1	-	TGTGCCACCAGCAGAGATCCCTACAACCGGGGATCCTACAATGAGCAGTTCTTC	CATSRDPYNRGSYNEQFF
TRBD1	TRBV2	TRBJ1-1	-	TGTGCCAGCACTGGGACAGGGGCAATTTTCCTGAACACTGAAGCTTTCTTT	CASTGTGAIFLNTEAFF
TRBD2	TRBV5-1	TRBJ2-7	-	TGCGCCAGCAGCTTGGGCGGCGGGAGCGGCTACGAGCAGTACTTC	CASSLGGGSGYEQYF
TRBD1	TRBV27	TRBJ1-2	-	TGTGCCAGCAGCCCCCAGGGGGGAGGACACTATGGCTACACCTTC	CASSPQGGGHYGYTF
TRBD1	TRBV9	TRBJ2-7	-	TGTGCCAGCAGCGTAAATACGGGACAGGGTGGCGAGCAGTACTTC	CASSVNTGQGGEQYF
-	TRBV4-2	TRBJ2-1	once	TGTGCCAGCAGTCGTACGGGAAATGAGCAGTTCTTC	CASSRTGNEQFF
-	TRBV4-3	TRBJ1-4	-	TGCGCCAGCAGCCAAGAGGGCCGACATCTCAATGAAAAACTGTTTTTT	CASSQEGRHLNEKLFF
-	TRBV14	TRBJ2-7	-	TGTGCCAGCAGCCAAGTCCCCAGGGTCATGCAGTACTTC	CASSQVPRVMQYF